The rows below give T cell receptor beta chains drawn from one sample of a study of cytotoxic CD8 clonotypes in ibrutinib-treated CLL. The repertoire was sequenced with immunoSEQ multiplex PCR; TCRdb's copy has only in-frame clones and lacks some. The sample includes over 200,000 clones, 75% to 80% of them seen just once. The sequencing used PBMCs, collected after 12 months of ibrutinib treatment. Every receptor here comes from a human donor with chronic lymphocytic leukemia. CDR3s include the opening cysteine and the closing phenylalanine or tryptophan. Each record gives: clone size, D gene, V gene, J gene, CDR3 protein, CDR3 DNA. A D gene is named only where the DNA matches it firmly. The size field is filled for only some rows; it gives once, few, many or a size class.

>NA|TRBD1|TRBV27|TRBJ2-7
CASSLWDRTYEQYF
TGTGCCAGCAGTCTATGGGACAGAACATACGAGCAGTACTTC
>once|NA|TRBV7-9|TRBJ2-3
CASSQTGYADTQYF
TGTGCCAGCAGCCAAACAGGGTATGCAGATACGCAGTATTTT
>NA|TRBD2|TRBV29-1|TRBJ2-3
CSVADSGSGTDTQYF
TGCAGCGTTGCCGATAGCGGGAGCGGCACAGATACGCAGTATTTT
>NA|NA|TRBV25-1|TRBJ2-1
CASSLRGEQFF
TGTGCCAGCAGTTTACGGGGTGAGCAGTTCTTC
>NA|TRBD2|TRBV4-2|TRBJ2-5
CASSQEFLAGETQYF
TGTGCCAGCAGCCAAGAATTCCTAGCGGGGGAGACCCAGTACTTC
>few|NA|TRBV19|TRBJ1-4
CASSIDHGKLFF
TGTGCCAGTAGTATAGATCATGGAAAACTGTTTTTT
>NA|NA|TRBV5-1|TRBJ2-2
CASSLSGVLTGELFF
TGCGCCAGCAGCTTGAGTGGGGTTTTGACCGGGGAGCTGTTTTTT
>many|NA|TRBV6-1|TRBJ2-1
CASSEFEIGQFF
TGTGCCAGCAGTGAGTTTGAAATCGGGCAGTTCTTC
>few|TRBD1|TRBV4-2|TRBJ2-3
CASSQATLGQGLSTQYF
TGTGCCAGCAGCCAAGCCACCCTGGGACAGGGGTTGAGTACGCAGTATTTT
>once|NA|TRBV29-1|TRBJ1-4
CSGGVGEKLFF
TGCAGTGGTGGGGTGGGCGAAAAACTGTTTTTT
>few|NA|TRBV4-2|TRBJ1-4
CASSQRQGEGEKLFF
TGTGCCAGCAGCCAGCGCCAAGGGGAGGGTGAAAAACTGTTTTTT
>NA|NA|TRBV27|TRBJ1-5
CASSERNQPQHF
TGTGCCAGCAGTGAGAGGAATCAGCCCCAGCATTTT
>few|NA|TRBV6-1|TRBJ1-6
CASGREDIYNSPLHF
TGTGCCAGCGGACGTGAGGACATCTATAATTCACCCCTCCACTTT
>NA|TRBD2|TRBV9|TRBJ2-1
CASSVAGSGVYNEQFF
TGTGCCAGCAGCGTAGCGGGTAGCGGGGTATACAATGAGCAGTTCTTC
>few|NA|TRBV5-1|TRBJ2-1
CASSLDRNEQFF
TGCGCCAGCAGCCTAGACCGCAATGAGCAGTTCTTC
>many|NA|TRBV30|TRBJ1-1
CAWKGDTEAFF
TGTGCCTGGAAGGGGGATACTGAAGCTTTCTTT
>NA|TRBD1|TRBV10-3|TRBJ1-5
CAISAETGGRTQHF
TGTGCCATCAGTGCCGAGACAGGGGGAAGGACCCAGCATTTT
>once|TRBD1|TRBV11-2|TRBJ1-1
CASSPRQGVFTEAFF
TGTGCCAGCAGCCCCAGACAGGGGGTTTTCACTGAAGCTTTCTTT